This TCR beta chain came from a study of identical twins. TCRdb re-called the 5' RACE reads through MiXCR, storing one row per CDR3 protein. The data show 690,000 or so distinct CDR3 sequences, around 6.1% seen once. Sequenced input: naive T cells sorted from blood. This TCR was recovered from a man aged 18-30 years in good health.

The CDR3 protein is CASSLALRKETQYF. For the CDR3, the DNA is TGTGCCAGCAGCTTGGCCCTAAGAAAAGAGACCCAGTACTTC. The chain has TRBV5-5 and TRBJ2-5; the D is unclear. V lost 0 bases to trimming and J lost 3 bases, with 9 bases between them. The CDR3 sequence is 14 residues long. Germline CDR1 and CDR2: SGHKS and YYEKEE (reference sequence).